These 8 T cell receptor beta chains came from one sample sequenced in a study of shared clonotypes between healthy human individuals. Clones were read by immunoSEQ multiplex PCR, and TCRdb kept only the in-frame ones, dropping some. Altogether approximately 2.5 million clones are present, 93% being singletons, with the ten largest covering 0.35% to 0.45%. Material for sequencing was naive CD4+ T cells from PBMCs. Subset indicated: CD45RA+ positively selected. The receptors shown here come from a man aged 18 to 29 in good health. Some clones in this sample may be carry-over from other donors' samples.

V and J are TRBV5-5 and TRBJ1-2, with D possibly matching TRBD1 (6 bases). Germline assignment: CDR1 SGHKS and CDR2 YYEKEE (reference sequence). The CDR3 runs 15 residues. V was pared by 0 bases and J by 2 bases, with 11 bases between. The CDR3 sequence: CASSLEARGNYGYTF. The CDR3 DNA reads TGTGCCAGCAGCTTGGAGGCCAGGGGCAACTATGGCTACACCTTC. Filled out from reference TRBV5-5 and TRBJ1-2, the complete variable domain reads DAGVTQSPTHLIKTRGQQVTLRCSPISGHKSVSWYQQVLGQGPQFIFQYYEKEERGRGNFPDRFSARQFPNYSSELNVNALLLGDSALYLCASSLEARGNYGYTFGSGTRLTVV.

The J gene is TRBJ1-5, the V gene TRBV19; TRBD1 is a possible D gene (6 bases). V lost 9 bases to trimming and J lost 7 bases, with 13 bases between them. The CDR3 contains 12 residues. Germline-derived CDR1 and CDR2 are LNHDA and SQIVND (reference sequence). The CDR3 loop is CASGTTRQPQHF. The CDR3 DNA is TGTGCCAGCGGGACAACGAGGCAGCCCCAGCATTTT.

To note about this clone: Other DNA sequences within the sample encode an identical CDR3. This rearrangement joins TRBV9 to TRBJ2-2; D might be TRBD1 (5 bases). CDR1 SGDLS and CDR2 YYNGEE come from the germline V gene. This CDR3 is built from 16 residues. V lost 0 bases, J lost 2 bases, and 11 bases lay in between. CDR3 loop: CASSVAGLGNTGELFF. CDR3 nucleotide sequence: TGTGCCAGCAGCGTAGCAGGGCTGGGAAACACCGGGGAGCTGTTTTTT.

The chain links TRBV7-3 to TRBJ2-2; 9 bases line up with TRBD1. This CDR3 contains 17 residues. With 1 base clipped from V and 7 bases from J, the junction kept 10 bases outside the gene matches. The germline V gene encodes CDR1 SGHTA and CDR2 FQGTGA. The CDR3 region has the DNA TGTGCCAGCAGCTTAATGGGACAGGGCGACCCCGGCGGGGAGCTGTTTTTT. Protein sequence: CASSLMGQGDPGGELFF.

The chain is built from TRBV5-4 and TRBJ2-1; a possible D gene is TRBD2 (6 bases). V was cut by 4 bases and J by 3 bases, with 17 bases left in between. The CDR3 runs 16 residues. The V gene's germline CDR1 is SGHNT and CDR2 YYREEE (reference sequence). CDR3 in amino acids: CASSGPGTGVYNEQFF. CDR3 bases: TGTGCCAGCAGCGGACCCGGGACGGGGGTCTACAATGAGCAGTTCTTC.

The V call is TRBV28, the J call TRBJ1-6; weak D call: TRBD1 (6 bases). The V end lost 8 bases, the J end lost 1 base, and 12 bases lay between the germline ends. The CDR3 consists of 15 residues. Germline-derived CDR1 and CDR2 are MDHEN and SYDVKM. The CDR3 loop is CASSAGVSYNSPLHF. CDR3 DNA: TGTGCCAGCTCGGCAGGGGTATCCTATAATTCACCCCTCCACTTT.

The chain couples TRBV7-9 to TRBJ1-4; D is possibly TRBD1 (5 bases). The CDR3 has 15 amino acids. V dropped 5 bases and J dropped 8 bases, with 18 bases sitting between them. Germline CDR1 SEHNR, CDR2 FQNEAQ (reference sequence). The DNA for the CDR3 is TGTGCCAGCAGCCCCGCCGGGACCCTTCAGGAAAAACTGTTTTTT. It encodes CASSPAGTLQEKLFF.

The CDR3 DNA reads as TGTGCCAGCAGCCCCCGACAGGCGACAGATACGCAGTATTTT. Its protein product is CASSPRQATDTQYF. The chain has TRBV7-3 and TRBJ2-3; a weak D match, TRBD1 (6 bases). Looked up from germline, CDR1 is SGHTA and CDR2 is FQGTGA. Trimming took 5 bases from V and 3 from J, leaving 12 bases between them. CDR3 length: 14 amino acids.